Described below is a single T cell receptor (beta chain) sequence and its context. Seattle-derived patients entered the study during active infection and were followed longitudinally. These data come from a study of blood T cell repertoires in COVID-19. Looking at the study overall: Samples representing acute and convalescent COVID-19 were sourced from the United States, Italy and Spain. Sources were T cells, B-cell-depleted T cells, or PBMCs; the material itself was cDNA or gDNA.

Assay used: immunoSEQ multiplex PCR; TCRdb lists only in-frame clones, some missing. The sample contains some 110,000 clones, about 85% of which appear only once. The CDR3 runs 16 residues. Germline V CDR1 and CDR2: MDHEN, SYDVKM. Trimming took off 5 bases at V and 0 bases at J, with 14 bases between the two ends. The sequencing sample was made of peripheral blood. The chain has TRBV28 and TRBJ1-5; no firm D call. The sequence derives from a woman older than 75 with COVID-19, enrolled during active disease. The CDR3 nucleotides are TGTGCCAGCAGTGCTTTGGGAGGCGGTAGCAATCAGCCCCAGCATTTT. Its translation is CASSALGGGSNQPQHF. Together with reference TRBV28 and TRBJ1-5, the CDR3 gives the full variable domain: DVKVTQSSRYLVKRTGEKVFLECVQDMDHENMFWYRQDPGLGLRLIYFSYDVKMKEKGDIPEGYSVSREKKERFSLILESASTNQTSMYLCASSALGGGSNQPQHFGDGTRLSIL.